These 19 T cell receptor beta chains originate from one sample sequenced in a study of T cell responses to AZD1222 COVID-19 vaccine. Sequencing used immunoSEQ multiplex PCR; TCRdb keeps in-frame clones, though not all of them. The data contain 200,000 or so clones, 85% to 90% of them singletons. Sample: peripheral blood, taken on day 0 of AZD1222 vaccination. The receptors stem from an adult in good health.

This sequence joins TRBV7-2 and TRBJ1-1; D is unclear. The CDR3 sequence is 14 residues long. The ends were cut back, 1 base at V and 12 bases at J, with 18 bases in the middle. Looked up from germline, CDR1 is SGHTA and CDR2 is FQGNSA. DNA of the CDR3: TGTGCCAGCAGCTTAGTGGCTAGAGATGGGGATTCTTTCTTT. Its translation is CASSLVARDGDSFF.

The rearrangement uses TRBV29-1 and TRBJ2-7, with D perhaps TRBD1 (5 bases). V lost 4 bases to trimming and J lost 6 bases, with 16 bases between them. Germline lookup yields CDR1 SQVTM and CDR2 ANQGSEA. The CDR3 loop spans 13 amino acids. CDR3 DNA: TGCAGCGTTGGCAATTCGGACATCAGCGAGCAGTACTTC. This encodes CSVGNSDISEQYF.

The chain employs TRBV3-1 (or the pseudogene TRBV3-2) and TRBJ2-1, with TRBD2 identical over 8 bases. Germline V gene data show CDR1 as LGHDT and CDR2 as YNNKEL (reference sequence). The CDR3 consists of 16 residues. V trimming: 0 bases; J trimming: 4 bases; junction bases outside the gene matches: 5. CDR3 bases: TGTGCCAGCAGCCAAGAGGTTAGCGGGGTATACAATGAGCAGTTCTTC. Translation: CASSQEVSGVYNEQFF.

The chain has TRBV6-5 and TRBJ2-1, with D possibly TRBD1 on 6 matching bases. V gave up 6 bases and J gave up 7 bases, with 10 bases separating them. Per germline, CDR1 MNHEY and CDR2 SVGAGI. CDR3 length: 12 residues. The CDR3 region is CASRLDRNEQFF. The CDR3 DNA follows: TGTGCCAGCAGACTAGACAGGAATGAGCAGTTCTTC.

In its sample, this clone was seen a few times. The rearrangement links TRBV7-2 to TRBJ1-4; TRBD1 agrees at 7 bases. The germline gives CDR1 SGHTA, CDR2 FQGNSA. J lost 3 bases, V lost 7 bases, and 2 bases had no gene match. There are 13 residues in the CDR3. CDR3 coding DNA: TGTGCCAGCACCCAGGGGGCTAATGAAAAACTGTTTTTT. Its protein is CASTQGANEKLFF.

The V gene is TRBV24-1, the J gene TRBJ1-2; D not certain. The V and J ends lost 3 bases and 8 bases respectively, with 12 bases between them. The germline gives CDR1 KGHDR, CDR2 SFDVKD. This CDR3 is 13 amino acids long. The chain's CDR3 is CATSDEKVWGYTF. Written as DNA, the CDR3 is TGTGCCACCAGTGATGAGAAGGTTTGGGGCTACACCTTC.

This chain connects TRBV28 to TRBJ1-2; D uncertain. Between the trimmed V and J ends, which lost 5 bases and 3 bases, there was a span of 7 bases. Germline-derived CDR1 and CDR2 are MDHEN and SYDVKM. The CDR3 totals 12 residues. The CDR3 DNA sequence: TGTGCCAGCAGTGGGAGGGACTATGGCTACACCTTC. Amino acid sequence: CASSGRDYGYTF.

The J gene is TRBJ2-1, the V gene TRBV15; 8 bases line up with TRBD2. Germline-derived CDR1 and CDR2 are LNHNV and YYDKDF (reference sequence). Germline trimming cut 5 bases from V and 3 bases from J; bases unmatched to any gene: 9. CDR3 length equals 16 residues. The DNA of the CDR3 is TGTGCCACCAGCGAGACTAGCGTAACCCGCTACAATGAGCAGTTCTTC. Protein sequence: CATSETSVTRYNEQFF.

As for this clone: A read error may produce the germline difference seen at one junction end. This sequence joins TRBV5-4 and TRBJ2-1, with TRBD2 matching 9 bases. Looked up from germline, CDR1 is SGHNT and CDR2 is YYREEE (reference sequence). This CDR3 has 14 amino acids. CDR3 coding DNA: TGTGCCGGCAGGGCGGGAGGGCCTAGTAATGAGCAGTTCTTC. This translates into CAGRAGGPSNEQFF.

The CDR3 coding sequence is TGTGCCAGCAGTTCAATCGGGGTGGCGGAAGAGACCCAGTACTTC. This gives the protein CASSSIGVAEETQYF. This rearrangement joins TRBV28 to TRBJ2-5; a possible D gene is TRBD2 (5 bases). This CDR3 has 15 residues. Trimming stripped 4 bases from V and 3 bases from J, with 15 bases between. The germline V gene has CDR1 MDHEN and CDR2 SYDVKM.

The J gene is TRBJ2-7, the V gene TRBV2, with D maybe TRBD2 (6 bases). The V gene lost 4 bases and the J gene lost 6 bases, with 19 bases spanning the gap. Germline V CDR1 and CDR2: SNHLY, FYNNEI. The CDR3 is made up of 15 amino acids. The CDR3 spells CASSAVASALGEQYF. The CDR3 nucleotides are TGTGCCAGCAGTGCGGTGGCTAGCGCCCTTGGCGAGCAGTACTTC.

This rearrangement joins TRBV6-6 to TRBJ2-7; D possibly corresponds to TRBD1 (7 bases). Trimming stripped 7 bases from V and 6 bases from J, with 13 bases between. Germline V CDR1 and CDR2: MNHNY, SVGAGI (reference sequence). The CDR3 contains 12 residues. CDR3 coding DNA: TGTGCCAGCAACCGACAGGGAGGCGAGCAGTACTTC. Residues: CASNRQGGEQYF.

This clone has a handful of counts. The chain employs TRBV27 and TRBJ2-7; weak D call: TRBD1 (5 bases). Trimming removed 3 bases from V and 2 bases from J, with 11 bases in between. This CDR3 has 14 amino acids. Germline V CDR1 and CDR2: MNHEY, SMNVEV (reference sequence). CDR3 sequence (DNA): TGTGCCAGCAGTTTTAGGCAGGGCACCTACGAGCAGTACTTC. Its translation: CASSFRQGTYEQYF.

The rearrangement joins TRBV5-5 to TRBJ1-6; unclear D gene. This CDR3 comprises 15 residues. Trimming pared 4 bases from V and 3 bases from J, leaving 11 bases between. Looked up from germline, CDR1 is SGHKS and CDR2 is YYEKEE (reference sequence). The CDR3 loop reads CASSPRLNYNSPLHF. The DNA for the CDR3 is TGTGCCAGCAGCCCCAGACTCAACTATAATTCACCCCTCCACTTT. Variable domain in full (rest from reference TRBV5-5 and TRBJ1-6): DAGVTQSPTHLIKTRGQQVTLRCSPISGHKSVSWYQQVLGQGPQFIFQYYEKEERGRGNFPDRFSARQFPNYSSELNVNALLLGDSALYLCASSPRLNYNSPLHFGNGTRLTVT.

The J gene is TRBJ1-5, the V gene TRBV28; no clear D gene. Germline CDR1 is MDHEN and CDR2 is SYDVKM. V lost 7 bases and J 1 base, leaving 11 bases between the germline ends. The CDR3 runs to 14 residues. The CDR3 nucleotides are TGTGCCAGCAAAGGGCAAGTAAGCAATCAGCCCCAGCATTTT. This codes for CASKGQVSNQPQHF.

V usage is TRBV19 and J usage is TRBJ1-2, with TRBD1 matching over 8 bases. Per the germline V gene, CDR1 is LNHDA and CDR2 is SQIVND (reference sequence). Trimming took 6 bases from V and 8 from J; bases not matched to a gene: 8. The CDR3 runs 13 residues. This CDR3 is CASRARTGYGYTF. CDR3 in DNA: TGTGCCAGTAGAGCCCGGACAGGGTACGGCTACACCTTC.

The table lists this clone with a count of one. CDR3 nucleotide sequence: TGCGCCAGCAGCCAAGGCAGGCTTGCTAACTATGGCTACACCTTC. It specifies CASSQGRLANYGYTF. This chain joins TRBV4-3 and TRBJ1-2; D is undetermined. Trimming took 1 base from V and 0 from J, leaving 9 bases between them. CDR3 size: 15 residues. Germline V gives CDR1 LGHNA, CDR2 YSLEER.

The rearrangement links TRBV6-5 to TRBJ1-3; D remains unclear. CDR1 is MNHEY, CDR2 SVGAGI, per germline. Trimming shortened V by 0 bases and J by 6 bases, and 12 bases separated the two germline ends. The CDR3 contains 15 residues. DNA of the CDR3: TGTGCCAGCAGTTACTCGATTCAGTCCGCAAACACCATATATTTT. This sequence encodes CASSYSIQSANTIYF.

This sequence joins TRBV28 and TRBJ1-4; 7 bases map to TRBD1. Germline V CDR1 and CDR2: MDHEN, SYDVKM. This CDR3 has 16 amino acids. The junction had 11 bases not matched to a gene; V was cut back by 3 bases and J by 7 bases. CDR3 sequence reads: CASSFRDSPRGEKLFF. CDR3 DNA: TGTGCCAGCAGTTTCAGGGACAGCCCAAGGGGTGAAAAACTGTTTTTT.